These 6 T cell receptor beta chains share one sample of origin, sequenced in a study of Ad26.COV2.S vaccination and SARS-CoV-2 variants. Treatment defined: about 20 received Ad26.COV2.S at low or high dose, single or two shots; 5 received placebo; per-sample allocation not given. Vaccine and placebo recipients were sampled on day 63 after the first injection. Sequencing used immunoSEQ multiplex PCR; TCRdb keeps in-frame clones, though not all of them. The sample records roughly 700,000 clones, 80% to 90% being singletons. Sample: peripheral blood, taken in a trial of Ad26.COV2.S vaccine versus placebo. Every receptor here comes from a person aged 18-60 years who received the Ad26.COV2.S COVID-19 vaccine or a placebo.

The chain joins TRBV30 to TRBJ1-1; a weak D match, TRBD1 (6 bases). CDR3 length equals 15 residues. CDR1 GTSNPN and CDR2 SVGIG come from the germline V gene (reference sequence). Between the trimmed V and J ends, which lost 5 bases and 5 bases, there was a span of 21 bases. The CDR3: CAWHVGGSLGTEAFF. For the CDR3, the DNA is TGTGCCTGGCATGTTGGGGGCAGCTTGGGGACTGAAGCTTTCTTT.

This clone was detected only once. This rearrangement joins TRBV27 to TRBJ2-2; either TRBD1 or TRBD2 may supply D (5 bases each). The germline V gene encodes CDR1 MNHEY and CDR2 SMNVEV (reference sequence). The CDR3 has 16 amino acids. V was shortened by 4 bases and J by 5 bases, with 17 bases between the two germline ends. CDR3 DNA sequence: TGTGCCAGCAGTTCCGGGACGTCGGGCGGGACCGGGGAGCTGTTTTTT. Its protein is CASSSGTSGGTGELFF.

The chain combines TRBV6-5 with TRBJ2-7; D is possibly TRBD1 (5 bases). Trimming removed 0 bases from V and 2 bases from J, with 11 bases in between. The CDR3 sequence is 15 residues long. Per germline, CDR1 MNHEY and CDR2 SVGAGI. CDR3: CASSYSQAQPYEQYF. CDR3 nucleotide sequence: TGTGCCAGCAGTTACTCACAGGCACAACCCTACGAGCAGTACTTC.

V and J are TRBV5-4 and TRBJ2-1; D is unclear. Germline CDR1 and CDR2: SGHNT and YYREEE (reference sequence). V dropped 1 base and J dropped 6 bases, with 11 bases sitting between them. The CDR3 totals 14 residues. The CDR3 here is CASSLSQVSNEQFF. CDR3 nucleotides: TGTGCCAGCAGCTTGAGTCAGGTGTCCAATGAGCAGTTCTTC.

A word on this clone: At one boundary the junction diverges from the germline segment, which might be a read error. This chain connects TRBV7-7 to TRBJ2-5; 9 nucleotides align to TRBD1. CDR1 and CDR2 from the germline V gene are SSHAT and FNYEAQ (reference sequence). The CDR3 loop spans 16 amino acids. The CDR3, as DNA: TGTGCTAGCAGCTTAGTCGCGGGACAGGGAAAAGAGACCCAGTACTTC. This codes for CASSLVAGQGKETQYF. The variable domain in full, with the rest retrieved from reference TRBV7-7 and TRBJ2-5, is GAGVSQSPRYKVTKRGQDVTLRCDPISSHATLYWYQQALGQGPEFLTYFNYEAQPDKSGLPSDRFSAERPEGSISTLTIQRTEQRDSAMYRCASSLVAGQGKETQYFGPGTRLLVL.

V gene TRBV7-2 combines with J gene TRBJ2-1; D gene uncertain. Germline CDR1 is SGHTA and CDR2 is FQGNSA. The CDR3 is made up of 17 amino acids. V gave up 2 bases and J gave up 2 bases, with 16 bases separating them. CDR3 amino acids: CASSLSVTGGPYNEQFF. The CDR3 coding sequence is TGTGCCAGCAGCTTAAGTGTGACGGGTGGGCCCTACAATGAGCAGTTCTTC. Using reference TRBV7-2 and TRBJ2-1 for the parts outside the CDR3, the full variable domain is GAGVSQSPSNKVTEKGKDVELRCDPISGHTALYWYRQSLGQGLEFLIYFQGNSAPDKSGLPSDRFSAERTGGSVSTLTIQRTQQEDSAVYLCASSLSVTGGPYNEQFFGPGTRLTVL.